A selection of T cell receptor beta chains follows, all from one sample in a study of cytomegalovirus exposure and HLA in healthy donors. Assay used: immunoSEQ multiplex PCR; TCRdb lists only in-frame clones, some missing. The repertoire holds about 120,000 clones, with around two thirds as singletons. The sample comprised PBMCs. These receptors all come from a woman aged 40 to 50 in good health and CMV-seropositive. Each CDR3 is given with its conserved first and last residue. The order of the fields is D gene, clone size, J gene, V gene, CDR3 DNA, CDR3 protein. A D gene is named only where the DNA matches it firmly. Clone size is not always given. Where it is, it says once, few, many or a class for expanded clones.

d_gene: .
abundance: .
j_gene: TRBJ2-1
v_gene: TRBV9
CDR3nt: TGTGCCAGCAGCGTAGCCCTCGGAGCTGAGCAGTTCTTC
CDR3aa: CASSVALGAEQFF

d_gene: TRBD1
abundance: .
j_gene: TRBJ1-1
v_gene: TRBV19
CDR3nt: TGTGCCAGTAGTATAGGACAGGGGGCTGTTGGGAACACTGAAGCTTTCTTT
CDR3aa: CASSIGQGAVGNTEAFF

d_gene: .
abundance: .
j_gene: TRBJ1-1
v_gene: TRBV13
CDR3nt: TGTGCCAGCAGCTTAGATCCACCCCAGCGCACTGAAGCTTTCTTT
CDR3aa: CASSLDPPQRTEAFF

d_gene: .
abundance: .
j_gene: TRBJ1-3
v_gene: TRBV7-6
CDR3nt: TGTGCGAGCAAAACGGGAACTGGAAACACCATATATTTT
CDR3aa: CASKTGTGNTIYF

d_gene: .
abundance: .
j_gene: TRBJ2-3
v_gene: TRBV2
CDR3nt: TGTGCCATCTCACTGGTAGCGGTCCCTAGCACAGATACGCAGTATTTT
CDR3aa: CAISLVAVPSTDTQYF

d_gene: .
abundance: once
j_gene: TRBJ1-2
v_gene: TRBV20-1
CDR3nt: TGCAGACCCGACAGCTCCAGCACCTTC
CDR3aa: CRPDSSSTF

d_gene: .
abundance: .
j_gene: TRBJ1-1
v_gene: TRBV5-1
CDR3nt: TGCGCCAGCAGCTTGGCCGGGACAACGAACACTGAAGCTTTCTTT
CDR3aa: CASSLAGTTNTEAFF

d_gene: TRBD2
abundance: few
j_gene: TRBJ2-3
v_gene: TRBV11-2
CDR3nt: TGTGCCAGCAGCCCAGGGTCTAGCGGGGAAGATACGCAGTATTTT
CDR3aa: CASSPGSSGEDTQYF

d_gene: .
abundance: .
j_gene: TRBJ2-7
v_gene: TRBV5-1
CDR3nt: TGCGCCAGCAGCTTGGACAGGGCTGGGTACGAGCAGTACTTC
CDR3aa: CASSLDRAGYEQYF

d_gene: .
abundance: .
j_gene: TRBJ1-5
v_gene: TRBV18
CDR3nt: TGTGCCAGCTCACCAAGCGTTTTCTCAGGCCTAGCAGGCAATCAGCCCCAGCATTTT
CDR3aa: CASSPSVFSGLAGNQPQHF

d_gene: TRBD1
abundance: .
j_gene: TRBJ1-1
v_gene: TRBV7-9
CDR3nt: TGTGCCAGCAGCTTAGCCGGGACAGGGTTGGTGACTTTCTTT
CDR3aa: CASSLAGTGLVTFF

d_gene: .
abundance: once
j_gene: TRBJ1-2
v_gene: TRBV7-9
CDR3nt: TGTGCCAGCAGCTATATGGGCGTAACCGAATACCAGCATGGCTACACCTTC
CDR3aa: CASSYMGVTEYQHGYTF

d_gene: TRBD1
abundance: .
j_gene: TRBJ1-5
v_gene: TRBV11-2
CDR3nt: TGTGCCAGCAGCCCGGACAGGGGTCAGCCCCAGCATTTT
CDR3aa: CASSPDRGQPQHF

d_gene: .
abundance: .
j_gene: TRBJ1-2
v_gene: TRBV14
CDR3nt: TGTGCCAGCAGCCAAGATAAGGGGCCGGCGTACTATGGCTACACCTTC
CDR3aa: CASSQDKGPAYYGYTF

d_gene: .
abundance: .
j_gene: TRBJ1-2
v_gene: TRBV7-9
CDR3nt: TGTGCCAGCAGCCCGAGGACCGGGTTTAAGGGGGCTAACTATGGCTACACCTTC
CDR3aa: CASSPRTGFKGANYGYTF

d_gene: TRBD1
abundance: .
j_gene: TRBJ2-7
v_gene: TRBV5-6
CDR3nt: TGTGCCAGCAGCTTGTCGGGGACAGGGGGCTACGAGCAGTACTTC
CDR3aa: CASSLSGTGGYEQYF

d_gene: .
abundance: once
j_gene: TRBJ2-1
v_gene: TRBV28
CDR3nt: TGTGCCAGCAGTGAGGTGACCCCCTCCTACAATGAGCAGTTCTTC
CDR3aa: CASSEVTPSYNEQFF